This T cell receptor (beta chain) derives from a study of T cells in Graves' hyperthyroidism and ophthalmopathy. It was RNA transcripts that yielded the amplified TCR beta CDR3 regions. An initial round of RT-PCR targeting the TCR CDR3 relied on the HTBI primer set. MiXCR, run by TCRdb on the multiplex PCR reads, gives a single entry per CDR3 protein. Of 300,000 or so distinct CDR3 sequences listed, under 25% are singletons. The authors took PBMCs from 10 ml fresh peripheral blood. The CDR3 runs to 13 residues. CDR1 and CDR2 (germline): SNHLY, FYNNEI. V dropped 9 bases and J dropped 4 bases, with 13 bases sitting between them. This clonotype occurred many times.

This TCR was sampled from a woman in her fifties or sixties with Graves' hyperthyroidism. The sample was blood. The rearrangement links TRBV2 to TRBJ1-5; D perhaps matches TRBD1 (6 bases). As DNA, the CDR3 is TGTGCCAGGGGGGGGGGCCCGAATCAGCCCCAGCATTTT. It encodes CARGGGPNQPQHF.